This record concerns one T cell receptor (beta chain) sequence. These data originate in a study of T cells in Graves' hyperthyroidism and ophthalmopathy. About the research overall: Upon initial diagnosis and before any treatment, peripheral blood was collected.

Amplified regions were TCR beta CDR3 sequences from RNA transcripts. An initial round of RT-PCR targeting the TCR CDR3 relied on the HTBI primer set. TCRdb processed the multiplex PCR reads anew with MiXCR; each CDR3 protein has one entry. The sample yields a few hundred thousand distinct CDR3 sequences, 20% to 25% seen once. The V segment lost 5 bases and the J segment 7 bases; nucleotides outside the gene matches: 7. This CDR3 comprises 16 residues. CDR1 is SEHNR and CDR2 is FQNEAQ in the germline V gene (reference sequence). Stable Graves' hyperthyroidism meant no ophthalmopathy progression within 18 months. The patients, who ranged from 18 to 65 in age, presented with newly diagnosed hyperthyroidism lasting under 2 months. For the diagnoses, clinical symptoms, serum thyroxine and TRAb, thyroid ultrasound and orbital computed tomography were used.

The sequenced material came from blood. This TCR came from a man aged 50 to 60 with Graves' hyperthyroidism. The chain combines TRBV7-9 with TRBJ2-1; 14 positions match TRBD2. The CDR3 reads CASSLPGLAGVNEQFF. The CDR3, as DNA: TGTGCCAGCAGCCTACCGGGACTAGCGGGAGTTAATGAGCAGTTCTTC.